This entry describes one T cell receptor beta chain. Its specificity is not known. This sample stems from a study of human T cells and chemical hapten exposure. Regarding the study as a whole: While controls formed fewer of them, expanded TCRs formed significantly more large CDR3 similarity clusters. Once DPC sensitization occurred, TCRs above 1 in 1000 frequency showed no change.

The V and J ends lost 2 bases and 4 bases respectively, with 10 bases between them. This CDR3 is built from 13 residues. Germline CDR1 reads SQVTM; CDR2 reads ANQGSEA. Individual cDNA molecules in this library carried unique molecular identifiers. One entry per CDR3 protein, called by TCRdb with MiXCR from the RACE reads. The table lists 60,000 to 70,000 distinct CDR3 sequences, about 10% of them singletons, with approximately 4.7% in the top ten. The time point denotes: pre-sensitization, week 0. Treatment denoted: therapeutic diphenylcyclopropenone sensitization with weekly scalp DPC. The sequences come from whole blood, collected in connection with sensitization to the hapten diphenylcyclopropenone (DPC). The receptor's source is a woman in her forties or fifties with alopecia areata. Some clones in this sample may be carry-over from other donors' samples. This chain joins TRBV29-1 and TRBJ2-3, with a tentative D call TRBD2 (5 bases). The CDR3 DNA reads TGCAGCGTTGAACGGGATAGAGCAGATACGCAGTATTTT. This encodes CSVERDRADTQYF.